Listed below are T cell receptor beta chains from one sample, sequenced in a study of T-cell memory formation after mild COVID-19. TCRdb re-analysed the 5' RACE reads in MiXCR, keeping a single row per CDR3 protein. The sample contains just over 200,000 distinct CDR3 sequences, about 9.2% of which appear only once. The sequencing input was PBMCs or a T cell subset sorted from them (not recorded which). These receptors were obtained from a young man who had mild COVID-19 (a few samples of this study predate the infection). Cell type and time point are not known. Each CDR3 is given with its conserved first and last residue. D genes are given only for firm matches. Size is omitted from some rows. Given values are once, few, many or a class for expanded clones.

>TRBV5-1|many|TRBJ2-5|TRBD1
CASSLRDRGRQTQYF
TGCGCCAGCAGCTTGAGGGACAGGGGGCGGCAGACCCAGTACTTC
>TRBV9|.|TRBJ2-5|TRBD2
CASSTGTSGEETQYF
TGTGCCAGCAGCACGGGGACTAGCGGGGAAGAGACCCAGTACTTC
>TRBV29-1|.|TRBJ2-3|.
CSVRRAGITDTQYF
TGCAGCGTTCGCCGGGCGGGTATCACAGATACGCAGTATTTT
>TRBV7-9|.|TRBJ2-3|TRBD2
CASSLRQGLAGGTDTQYF
TGTGCCAGCAGCTTACGACAGGGACTAGCGGGGGGCACAGATACGCAGTATTTT
>TRBV7-6|many|TRBJ1-1|TRBD1
CASSSPGQGITEAFF
TGTGCCAGCAGCTCCCCGGGACAGGGTATCACTGAAGCTTTCTTT
>TRBV11-2|.|TRBJ2-1|.
CASSQDSNSYNEQFF
TGTGCCAGCAGCCAGGACAGCAACTCCTACAATGAGCAGTTCTTC
>TRBV30|.|TRBJ2-3|.
CAWSVGGAGDTQYF
TGTGCCTGGAGTGTAGGGGGGGCCGGAGATACGCAGTATTTT
>TRBV5-1|few|TRBJ2-1|.
CASSLFPPPVEQFF
TGCGCCAGCAGCTTGTTTCCGCCCCCTGTAGAGCAGTTCTTC
>TRBV6-5|.|TRBJ2-3|TRBD1
CASSYDFGTGPSADTQYF
TGTGCCAGCAGTTACGATTTTGGGACAGGGCCGAGCGCAGATACGCAGTATTTT
>TRBV7-2|few|TRBJ1-2|TRBD1
CASSPPDRVGYTF
TGTGCCAGCAGCCCCCCCGACAGGGTTGGCTACACCTTC
>TRBV9|few|TRBJ2-2|.
CASSTRVTGGPANTGELFF
TGTGCCAGCAGCACCAGGGTCACGGGGGGCCCCGCGAACACCGGGGAGCTGTTTTTT
>TRBV7-8|.|TRBJ1-6|.
CASSPEGTANSPLHF
TGTGCCAGCAGCCCAGAAGGGACGGCCAATTCACCCCTCCACTTT
>TRBV6-5|.|TRBJ2-2|TRBD1
CASRGTGTGRTGELFF
TGTGCCAGCAGGGGTACCGGGACAGGGCGTACCGGGGAGCTGTTTTTT
>TRBV15|few|TRBJ2-1|.
CATLGAGSNEQFF
TGTGCCACCCTGGGAGCAGGATCGAATGAGCAGTTCTTC
>TRBV29-1|.|TRBJ2-1|.
CSPRGQGNEQFF
TGCAGCCCCCGCGGGCAGGGCAATGAGCAGTTCTTC
>TRBV5-5|.|TRBJ1-1|.
CASSLGRGMNTEAFF
TGTGCCAGCAGCTTGGGAAGGGGGATGAACACTGAAGCTTTCTTT
>TRBV18|many|TRBJ2-5|TRBD1
CASSPIQGSETQYF
TGTGCCAGCTCACCAATACAGGGGTCGGAGACCCAGTACTTC
>TRBV6-1|.|TRBJ2-3|.
CASGTRGTDTQYF
TGTGCCAGCGGTACTAGGGGGACAGATACGCAGTATTTT
>TRBV12-3/TRBV12-4|.|TRBJ2-7|TRBD2
CASSFLAGGGGNEQYF
TGTGCCAGCAGTTTTCTAGCGGGCGGGGGTGGAAACGAGCAGTACTTC
>TRBV4-1|.|TRBJ2-3|.
CASSQESVPSTDTQYF
TGCGCCAGCAGCCAAGAAAGCGTCCCATCCACAGATACGCAGTATTTT
>TRBV4-1|.|TRBJ2-1|.
CASSQEGRTDEQFF
TGCGCCAGCAGCCAAGAGGGCCGCACGGATGAGCAGTTCTTC
>TRBV5-8|few|TRBJ2-1|TRBD1
CASNVDRINEQFF
TGTGCCAGCAACGTGGACAGGATCAATGAGCAGTTCTTC
>TRBV11-2|.|TRBJ1-6|.
CASSFGYNSPLHF
TGTGCCAGCAGCTTCGGATATAATTCACCCCTCCACTTT
>TRBV5-1|.|TRBJ1-5|.
CASSLEGQETQPQHF
TGCGCCAGCAGCTTGGAGGGCCAGGAGACTCAGCCCCAGCATTTT
>TRBV18|.|TRBJ1-1|.
CASLSISQNPEAFF
TGTGCCAGCTTATCCATTAGCCAGAACCCTGAAGCTTTCTTT
>TRBV5-1|.|TRBJ2-3|TRBD2
CASSLGGTSGTHTDTQYF
TGCGCCAGCAGCCTCGGAGGGACTAGCGGAACCCACACAGATACGCAGTATTTT
>TRBV7-9|.|TRBJ1-6|.
CASSSLSNSPLHF
TGTGCCAGCAGCTCCCTTAGTAATTCACCCCTCCACTTT
>TRBV11-2|many|TRBJ2-5|.
CASSLGQGWETQYF
TGTGCCAGCAGCTTAGGTCAGGGTTGGGAGACCCAGTACTTC
>TRBV10-3|.|TRBJ1-3|TRBD1
CAISPTGTAGNTIYF
TGTGCCATCAGTCCGACCGGGACAGCCGGAAACACCATATATTTT
>TRBV5-1|.|TRBJ1-6|.
CASSPEGTWNSPLHF
TGCGCCAGCAGCCCTGAGGGGACATGGAATTCACCCCTCCACTTT
>TRBV7-9|few|TRBJ1-3|TRBD1
CASSFTGVGNTIYF
TGTGCCAGCAGCTTTACAGGGGTAGGAAACACCATATATTTT
>TRBV5-1|many|TRBJ1-2|TRBD1
CASSLQGPSNGYTF
TGCGCCAGCAGCTTACAGGGGCCGTCGAATGGCTACACCTTC
>TRBV27|.|TRBJ2-7|.
CASSNRGAARTYEQYF
TGTGCCAGCAGTAACCGCGGGGCGGCCCGAACCTACGAGCAGTACTTC
>TRBV5-1|.|TRBJ1-1|TRBD1
CASSLTPGQGLRRSTEAFF
TGCGCCAGCAGCTTAACGCCGGGACAGGGCCTAAGAAGGAGCACTGAAGCTTTCTTT
>TRBV11-2|.|TRBJ1-6|.
CASRTPGRGSPNSPLHF
TGTGCCAGCAGAACACCGGGCAGGGGCTCCCCAAATTCACCCCTCCACTTT